The 31 T cell receptor beta chains listed next were all sequenced from one sample in a study of T cells in Graves' hyperthyroidism and ophthalmopathy. Regions amplified from RNA transcripts were the TCR beta CDR3 regions. The HTBI primer set was used in a first-round RT-PCR of the TCR CDR3. One entry per CDR3 protein, called by TCRdb with MiXCR from the multiplex PCR reads. This repertoire shows hundreds of thousands of distinct CDR3 sequences, approximately 15% found once; its top ten account for roughly 10%. The specimen was blood. The receptor set was obtained from a young woman with Graves' hyperthyroidism.

The chain employs TRBV7-3 and TRBJ2-2; 7 nucleotides match TRBD1. There are 13 residues in the CDR3. Germline V CDR1 and CDR2: SGHTA, FQGTGA. Trimming took 7 bases from V and 5 from J; bases not matched to a gene: 4. CDR3 DNA: TGTGCCAGCAAAGGGACAGTTACCGGGGAGCTGTTTTTT. Amino acids: CASKGTVTGELFF. Looking up the rest from reference TRBV7-3 and TRBJ2-2 gives the full variable domain: GAGVSQTPSNKVTEKGKYVELRCDPISGHTALYWYRQSLGQGPEFLIYFQGTGAADDSGLPNDRFFAVRPEGSVSTLKIQRTERGDSAVYLCASKGTVTGELFFGEGSRLTVL.

This clonotype has more than one count but fewer than ten. The CDR3 sequence: CASSLDSREGTEAFF. The CDR3 DNA reads TGTGCCAGCAGCTTAGATTCCAGGGAGGGTACTGAAGCTTTCTTT. The J gene is TRBJ1-1, the V gene TRBV7-9; the D gene is possibly TRBD1 (5 bases). The CDR3 has 15 residues. Germline CDR1 reads SEHNR; CDR2 reads FQNEAQ (reference sequence). Trimming stripped 1 base from V and 5 bases from J, with 14 bases between. Full variable domain (missing parts from reference TRBV7-9 and TRBJ1-1): DTGVSQNPRHKITKRGQNVTFRCDPISEHNRLYWYRQTLGQGPEFLTYFQNEAQLEKSRLLSDRFSAERPKGSFSTLEIQRTEQGDSAMYLCASSLDSREGTEAFFGQGTRLTVV.

The chain recombines TRBV28 with TRBJ2-1, with D tentatively TRBD1 (7 bases). The CDR3 is 13 residues long. Germline CDR1 MDHEN, CDR2 SYDVKM. Trimming shortened V by 2 bases and J by 10 bases, and 12 bases separated the two germline ends. CDR3 amino acids: CASSLAPGGEQFF. The DNA for the CDR3 is TGTGCCAGCAGTTTAGCCCCAGGGGGGGAGCAGTTCTTC.

The chain carries TRBV19 and TRBJ1-6; D is perhaps TRBD1 (5 bases). Germline lookup yields CDR1 LNHDA and CDR2 SQIVND (reference sequence). The CDR3 has 15 amino acids. Trimming pared 5 bases from V and 3 bases from J, leaving 11 bases between. The CDR3 DNA is TGTGCCAGTAGTCCGAATCAGGGCTATAATTCACCCCTCCACTTT. This gives the protein CASSPNQGYNSPLHF.

The V and J genes are TRBV6-1 and TRBJ2-2; D gene unclear. There are 14 residues in the CDR3. V gave up 3 bases and J gave up 4 bases, with 9 bases separating them. CDR1 is MNHNS and CDR2 is SASEGT in the germline V gene. The CDR3 DNA is TGTGCCAGCAGTGACAAGCGAGGCACCGGGGAGCTGTTTTTT. Translation: CASSDKRGTGELFF.

The J gene is TRBJ2-4, the V gene TRBV6-1; 7 bases align to TRBD1. Germline CDR1 reads MNHNS; CDR2 reads SASEGT. The CDR3 spans 15 residues. The ends lost 5 bases at V and 3 bases at J; junction bases unmatched: 7. CDR3: CASSRQGLDKNIQYF. The DNA for the CDR3 is TGTGCCAGCAGTAGACAGGGCTTGGACAAAAACATTCAGTACTTC.

Many counts were recorded for this clonotype. The rearrangement links TRBV10-1 to TRBJ2-1, with D possibly TRBD1 on 6 matching bases. The CDR3 totals 16 residues. CDR1 and CDR2 (germline): WNHNN, SYGVQD (reference sequence). V was pared by 1 base and J by 0 bases, with 10 bases between. In DNA form, the CDR3 reads TGCGCCAGCAGTGAGTTAGAAGGGGGCTCCTACAATGAGCAGTTCTTC. It encodes CASSELEGGSYNEQFF.

This clonotype has a count of ten or more. This chain uses TRBV5-1 with TRBJ2-1; D may correspond to TRBD1 or TRBD2 (5 bases each). Trimming pared 0 bases from V and 12 bases from J, leaving 13 bases between. The CDR3 is made up of 13 amino acids. Germline assignment: CDR1 SGHRS and CDR2 YFSETQ. CDR3 residues: CASSLGGSQRQFF. CDR3 DNA: TGCGCCAGCAGCTTGGGGGGGAGTCAGAGGCAGTTCTTC.

This clonotype was seen ten or more times. The chain links TRBV7-2 to TRBJ1-5, with D hard to call. This CDR3 region has 19 residues. V was cut by 2 bases and J by 1 base, with 21 bases left in between. Germline V CDR1 and CDR2: SGHTA, FQGNSA. The CDR3 DNA reads as TGTGCCAGCAGCTTAACATTGATACGGAGTAGGACCAGCAATCAGCCCCAGCATTTT. Protein: CASSLTLIRSRTSNQPQHF. Filled out from reference TRBV7-2 and TRBJ1-5, the complete variable domain reads GAGVSQSPSNKVTEKGKDVELRCDPISGHTALYWYRQSLGQGLEFLIYFQGNSAPDKSGLPSDRFSAERTGGSVSTLTIQRTQQEDSAVYLCASSLTLIRSRTSNQPQHFGDGTRLSIL.

The chain uses TRBV2 and TRBJ2-7; D is tentatively TRBD1 or TRBD2 (7 bases each). In germline, CDR1 is SNHLY, CDR2 FYNNEI. The CDR3 runs 14 residues. Trimming left V 6 bases short and J 2 bases short, with 14 bases between. The CDR3 nucleotides read TGTGCCAGCAGGCAGGGGGGAGGGCCCTACGAGCAGTACTTC. This gives the protein CASRQGGGPYEQYF.

The chain couples TRBV7-2 to TRBJ2-1; D tentatively fits TRBD1 or TRBD2 (7 bases each). This CDR3 is 14 amino acids long. Trimming cost V 5 bases and J 8 bases, with 16 bases left between them. Per germline, CDR1 SGHTA and CDR2 FQGNSA. The CDR3 protein is CASSPRGGAYEQFF. The CDR3 bases are TGTGCCAGCAGCCCCAGGGGGGGGGCCTATGAGCAGTTCTTC.

This rearrangement joins TRBV27 to TRBJ2-4, with D possibly called TRBD1 or TRBD2 (5 bases each). The CDR3 has 17 residues. Germline CDR1 reads MNHEY; CDR2 reads SMNVEV (reference sequence). V lost 6 bases and J lost 8, with 26 bases in between. The CDR3 coding sequence is TGTGCCAGCAGGGGTGGAAGGGGAATCGGGCAGAGGGACATTCAGTACTTC. Amino acids: CASRGGRGIGQRDIQYF.

V gene TRBV24-1 combines with J gene TRBJ2-2; D gene ambiguous. The CDR3 consists of 14 residues. CDR1 KGHDR and CDR2 SFDVKD come from the germline V gene. Trimming removed 2 bases at V and 6 bases at J, with 9 bases between. The CDR3 region is CATSDSPRPGELFF. Here the CDR3 DNA reads TGTGCCACCAGTGATTCACCGCGGCCCGGGGAGCTGTTTTTT.

This clonotype has only a few counts. This chain joins TRBV7-2 and TRBJ2-5; 7 bases are shared with TRBD2. Germline V gene lookup returns CDR1 SGHTA and CDR2 FQGNSA. Trimming took 5 bases from V and 2 from J; bases not matched to a gene: 5. The CDR3 spans 14 residues. The CDR3 loop reads CASSPGRLQETQYF. The CDR3 nucleotides are TGTGCCAGCAGCCCCGGGAGGTTACAAGAGACCCAGTACTTC. Looking up the rest from reference TRBV7-2 and TRBJ2-5 gives the full variable domain: GAGVSQSPSNKVTEKGKDVELRCDPISGHTALYWYRQSLGQGLEFLIYFQGNSAPDKSGLPSDRFSAERTGGSVSTLTIQRTQQEDSAVYLCASSPGRLQETQYFGPGTRLLVL.

This clonotype was seen a few times. The V gene is TRBV6-1, the J gene TRBJ2-5; 10 bases align to TRBD2. The CDR3 covers 14 residues. The junction had 4 bases not matched to a gene; V was cut back by 3 bases and J by 6 bases. Germline values: CDR1 MNHNS, CDR2 SASEGT. The CDR3 DNA reads TGTGCCAGCAGTGATAGGACTAGCGGAAAGACCCAGTACTTC. Translation gives CASSDRTSGKTQYF.

This clonotype was detected ten times or more. The chain employs TRBV5-1 and TRBJ1-1; D is possibly TRBD1 (5 bases). There are 14 residues in the CDR3. Germline loops: CDR1 SGHRS, CDR2 YFSETQ. V was shortened by 4 bases and J by 0 bases, with 10 bases between the two germline ends. CDR3 residues: CASSTGRLNTEAFF. As DNA, the CDR3 is TGCGCCAGCAGCACGGGACGATTGAACACTGAAGCTTTCTTT.

This clonotype was observed many times. V gene TRBV30 combines with J gene TRBJ1-5, with 9 positions matching TRBD1. Looked up from germline, CDR1 is GTSNPN and CDR2 is SVGIG (reference sequence). CDR3 length: 14 amino acids. V lost 1 base, J lost 6 bases, and 4 bases stayed unmatched. CDR3 in amino acids: CAWSGDREVQPQHF. CDR3 nucleotide sequence: TGTGCCTGGAGTGGGGACAGGGAGGTTCAGCCCCAGCATTTT.

V and J are TRBV5-6 and TRBJ2-1, with 14 bases that match TRBD2. This CDR3 is 15 amino acids long. V was clipped by 2 bases and J by 9 bases; unmatched bases: 4. In germline, CDR1 is SGHDT, CDR2 YYEEEE. This CDR3 reads CASSFATSGRGEQFF. CDR3 in DNA: TGTGCCAGCAGCTTTGCGACTAGCGGGAGGGGTGAGCAGTTCTTC.

This clonotype was observed a few times. The chain is built from TRBV29-1 and TRBJ2-4; D perhaps matches TRBD2 (6 bases). The CDR3 is made up of 11 amino acids. Trimming removed 7 bases at V and 5 bases at J, with 9 bases between. Germline values: CDR1 SQVTM, CDR2 ANQGSEA. CDR3 sequence: CSGWRENIQYF. The CDR3, as DNA: TGCAGCGGATGGAGGGAAAACATTCAGTACTTC.

The chain has TRBV2 and TRBJ1-1, with D perhaps matching TRBD1 (5 bases). Trimming took 3 bases from V and 4 from J, leaving 27 bases between them. The CDR3 loop spans 19 amino acids. CDR1 is SNHLY and CDR2 is FYNNEI in the germline V gene. The CDR3 nucleotides are TGTGCCAGCAGTGACTCTTTCGACACCCTTAGGGGATGGGTCACTGAAGCTTTCTTT. It translates to CASSDSFDTLRGWVTEAFF.

Only a few counts were recorded for this clonotype. The chain carries TRBV20-1 and TRBJ2-2; 9 positions agree with TRBD2. J gave up 3 bases and V 3 bases, and 5 bases lay outside the gene matches. CDR3 length equals 15 residues. Per the germline V gene, CDR1 is DFQATT and CDR2 is SNEGSKA (reference sequence). This CDR3 reads CSASAGGPHTGELFF. The CDR3 nucleotides are TGCAGTGCTAGTGCGGGAGGGCCGCACACCGGGGAGCTGTTTTTT.

The J gene is TRBJ1-6, the V gene TRBV5-1; no clear D. V was trimmed by 7 bases and J by 11 bases, leaving 22 bases between them. Germline CDR1 and CDR2: SGHRS and YFSETQ. The CDR3 has 15 amino acids. The CDR3 loop reads CASFPTGPRGAPLHF. Here the CDR3 DNA reads TGCGCCAGCTTCCCAACGGGTCCGCGGGGTGCACCCCTCCACTTT. Combining the CDR3 with reference TRBV5-1 and TRBJ1-6 gives the whole variable domain KAGVTQTPRYLIKTRGQQVTLSCSPISGHRSVSWYQQTPGQGLQFLFEYFSETQRNKGNFPGRFSGRQFSNSRSEMNVSTLELGDSALYLCASFPTGPRGAPLHFGNGTRLTVT.

This clonotype was seen ten or more times. The rearrangement links TRBV2 to TRBJ2-7; a possible D gene is TRBD1 (5 bases). This CDR3 contains 14 residues. V lost 3 bases to trimming and J lost 2 bases, with 11 bases between them. Germline CDR1 is SNHLY and CDR2 is FYNNEI. The CDR3: CASSDRAYPYEQYF. The CDR3 DNA is TGTGCCAGCAGTGACAGGGCTTATCCCTACGAGCAGTACTTC. Full variable domain (remainder filled in from reference TRBV2 and TRBJ2-7): EPEVTQTPSHQVTQMGQEVILRCVPISNHLYFYWYRQILGQKVEFLVSFYNNEISEKSEIFDDQFSVERPDGSNFTLKIRSTKLEDSAMYFCASSDRAYPYEQYFGPGTRLTVT.

In this sample, this clonotype turned up many times. The chain employs TRBV11-2 and TRBJ1-5; maybe TRBD1 (5 bases). The V end lost 2 bases, the J end lost 2 bases, and 10 bases lay between the germline ends. The length of the CDR3 is 15 residues. In germline, CDR1 is SGHAT, CDR2 FQNNGV. In nucleotides, the CDR3 is TGTGCCAGCAGCTTAAATGGGGCCGGCAATCAGCCCCAGCATTTT. This encodes CASSLNGAGNQPQHF.

This clonotype was seen many times. The V call is TRBV10-3, the J call TRBJ1-2; 8 bases fit TRBD1. V was pared by 0 bases and J by 4 bases, with 7 bases of the junction left unmatched. In germline, CDR1 is ENHRY, CDR2 SYGVKD. The CDR3 runs 16 residues. The CDR3: CAISESRTGSVYGYTF. The DNA for the CDR3 is TGTGCCATCAGTGAGTCGCGGACAGGGAGCGTCTATGGCTACACCTTC.

This clonotype has just a few counts. J is TRBJ1-2 and V is TRBV20-1; no firm D call. The CDR3 is 18 residues long. Germline assignment: CDR1 DFQATT and CDR2 SNEGSKA (reference sequence). V lost 0 bases and J lost 4, with 24 bases in between. CDR3 nucleotides: TGCAGTGCTAGAGATCTGTTCTTCGGCAGGCGGCGTCCCTATGGCTACACCTTC. Protein: CSARDLFFGRRRPYGYTF.

This clonotype was counted at least ten times. This chain connects TRBV3-1 to TRBJ1-3; a possible D gene is TRBD1 (6 bases). Germline CDR1 reads LGHDT; CDR2 reads YNNKEL (reference sequence). The V gene lost 4 bases and the J gene lost 2 bases, with 9 bases spanning the gap. The CDR3 totals 14 residues. The CDR3 is CASSPRGPGNTIYF. CDR3 nucleotides: TGTGCCAGCAGCCCCCGGGGGCCTGGAAACACCATATATTTT.

Details on this clonotype: A much larger clone is a single base away; this may be a read error. The V gene is TRBV5-1, the J gene TRBJ2-5; maybe TRBD2 (5 bases). There are 13 residues in the CDR3. V was clipped by 7 bases and J by 1 base, with 11 bases between them. Germline loops: CDR1 SGHRS, CDR2 YFSETQ. The DNA for the CDR3 is TGCGCCAGCGCTCCTCGGGGCCAAGAGACCCAGTACTTC. This translates into CASAPRGQETQYF.

The table lists this clonotype with many counts. The chain is built from TRBV20-1 and TRBJ2-1; the match to TRBD2 covers 8 bases. The V and J ends lost 5 bases and 5 bases, in that order; junction bases with no gene match: 11. The V gene's germline CDR1 is DFQATT and CDR2 SNEGSKA (reference sequence). The CDR3 consists of 15 residues. The CDR3 is CSAARGRWLNNEQFF. The CDR3 DNA follows: TGCAGTGCTGCCCGCGGGAGGTGGCTGAACAATGAGCAGTTCTTC.

This clonotype came up many times. This chain uses TRBV4-2 with TRBJ1-1, with 7 bases matching TRBD1. J gave up 6 bases and V 0 bases, and 7 bases lay outside the gene matches. Germline V gene data show CDR1 as LGHNA and CDR2 as YNFKEQ. The CDR3 is 15 amino acids. The CDR3 DNA reads TGTGCCAGCAGCCAAGAACAGGGGAGGACAGCTGAAGCTTTCTTT. This gives the protein CASSQEQGRTAEAFF.

In its sample, this clonotype was seen a few times. This sequence joins TRBV7-9 and TRBJ1-3; 8 bases are a match to TRBD1. Germline V lookup: CDR1 SEHNR, CDR2 FQNEAQ (reference sequence). The CDR3 has 15 residues. V gave up 4 bases and J gave up 2 bases; unmatched junction bases: 4. CDR3 amino acids: CASSSDRGAGNTIYF. The CDR3 DNA reads TGTGCCAGCAGCTCCGACAGGGGAGCTGGAAACACCATATATTTT.